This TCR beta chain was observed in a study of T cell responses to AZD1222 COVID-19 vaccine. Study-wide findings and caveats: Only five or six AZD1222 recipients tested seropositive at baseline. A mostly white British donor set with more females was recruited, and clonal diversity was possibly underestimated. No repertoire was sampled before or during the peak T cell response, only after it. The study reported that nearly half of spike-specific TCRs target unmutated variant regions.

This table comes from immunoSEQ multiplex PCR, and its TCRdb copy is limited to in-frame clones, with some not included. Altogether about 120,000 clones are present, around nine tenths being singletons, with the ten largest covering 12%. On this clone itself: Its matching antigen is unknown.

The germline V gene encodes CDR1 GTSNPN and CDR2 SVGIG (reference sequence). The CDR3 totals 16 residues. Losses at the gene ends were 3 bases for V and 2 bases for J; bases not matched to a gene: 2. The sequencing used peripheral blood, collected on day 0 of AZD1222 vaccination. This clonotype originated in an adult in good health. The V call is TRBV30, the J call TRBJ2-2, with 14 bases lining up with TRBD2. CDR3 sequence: CAWRTSGRGNTGELFF. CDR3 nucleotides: TGTGCCTGGAGGACTAGCGGGAGGGGTAACACCGGGGAGCTGTTTTTT.